This T cell receptor beta chain derives from a study of response to subunit inactivated influenza vaccine. Concerning this clonotype: Its antigen is as yet unknown.

The ends were cut back, 5 bases at V and 3 bases at J, with 14 bases in the middle. The germline gives CDR1 SNHLY, CDR2 FYNNEI. The CDR3 is 14 residues long. TCRdb called the RT-PCR reads again in MiXCR, with one record for every CDR3 protein. The table includes roughly 670,000 distinct CDR3 sequences, around 13% detected once. Whole-study findings and limits: Each seasonal influenza vaccination, the authors suggested, recruits few new T cells.

Sequencing was performed on PBMCs from blood, taken less than 15 days before vaccination. The chain couples TRBV2 to TRBJ2-7; D is perhaps TRBD1 (6 bases). This clonotype originated in a middle-aged man who received an inactivated influenza vaccine. CDR3 coding DNA: TGTGCCAGCAGTCTGTACCGGGACATCTACGAGCAGTACTTC. It specifies CASSLYRDIYEQYF.